The 21 T cell receptor beta chains reported below all come from one sample, sequenced in a study of blood T cell repertoires in COVID-19. Produced via immunoSEQ multiplex PCR; TCRdb's table is partial and in-frame only. The data show around 120,000 clones, around four fifths seen once. Sequenced: peripheral blood. Every receptor here comes from a man aged 35-49 years with active or convalescent COVID-19.

The chain joins TRBV6-1 to TRBJ1-1, with D perhaps matching TRBD1 (6 bases). Trimming stripped 3 bases from V and 10 bases from J, with 15 bases between. The length of the CDR3 is 13 residues. Germline lookup yields CDR1 MNHNS and CDR2 SASEGT. CDR3 DNA: TGTGCCAGCAGTGAGGATAGGGGCAGGGGAGCTTTCTTT. It is translated as CASSEDRGRGAFF.

The genes are TRBV4-2 and TRBJ2-5, with TRBD2 matching 8 bases. Germline loops: CDR1 LGHNA, CDR2 YNFKEQ. CDR3 length: 15 residues. After removal of 3 bases from V and 5 bases from J, the junction contained 8 bases not matched to a gene. In nucleotides, the CDR3 is TGTGCCAGCAGCCACCCCCCTAGCGGGTCGGAGACCCAGTACTTC. Protein product: CASSHPPSGSETQYF.

The V and J genes are TRBV6-4 and TRBJ2-2; weak D call: TRBD1 (5 bases). Trimming cost V 0 bases and J 0 bases, with 8 bases left between them. The length of the CDR3 is 16 residues. Germline CDR1 reads MRHNA; CDR2 reads SNTAGT. CDR3 sequence reads: CASSDSGQANTGELFF. The CDR3, as DNA: TGTGCCAGCAGTGACTCGGGGCAGGCGAACACCGGGGAGCTGTTTTTT.

The chain joins TRBV19 to TRBJ2-7, with 12 bases lining up with TRBD2. Unmatched junction bases numbered 15, after V lost 6 bases and J lost 6 bases. This CDR3 has 17 residues. Germline CDR1 LNHDA, CDR2 SQIVND (reference sequence). DNA of the CDR3: TGTGCCAGTAGCCAACTAGCGGGGGGCCAAATTGGCGGCGAGCAGTACTTC. Translation gives CASSQLAGGQIGGEQYF.

CDR3 in amino acids: CASSFGTDTQYF. Written as DNA, the CDR3 is TGTGCCAGCAGCTTCGGTACAGATACGCAGTATTTT. The V call is TRBV7-9, the J call TRBJ2-3; no clear D gene. The CDR3 extends over 12 amino acids. The ends were cut back, 3 bases at V and 3 bases at J, with 4 bases in the middle. Germline V gene sequence: CDR1 SEHNR, CDR2 FQNEAQ (reference sequence).

The chain uses TRBV27 and TRBJ2-5; weak D call: TRBD1 (5 bases). The CDR3 totals 12 residues. The V and J ends lost 7 bases and 4 bases respectively, with 10 bases between them. Germline V gene lookup returns CDR1 MNHEY and CDR2 SMNVEV (reference sequence). The chain's CDR3 is CASTWGRETQYF. In nucleotides, the CDR3 is TGTGCCAGCACCTGGGGCAGAGAGACCCAGTACTTC.

This rearrangement joins TRBV19 to TRBJ2-2; TRBD2 matches 7 bases. CDR1 and CDR2 (germline): LNHDA, SQIVND (reference sequence). V shed 5 bases and J 3 bases; nucleotides not matched to a gene: 6. The CDR3 loop spans 15 amino acids. Here the CDR3 DNA reads TGTGCCAGTAGTGAGGCGGGGGTACACACCGGGGAGCTGTTTTTT. Amino acids: CASSEAGVHTGELFF.

This clone was recorded once. The rearrangement links TRBV20-1 to TRBJ2-3; the D is unclear. Germline CDR1 DFQATT, CDR2 SNEGSKA (reference sequence). V gave up 5 bases and J gave up 8 bases, with 11 bases separating them. CDR3 length equals 11 residues. DNA of the CDR3: TGCAGTGCTGGCCCGGCAGGTACGCAGTATTTT. Protein product: CSAGPAGTQYF.

This clone was detected once. The chain couples TRBV5-1 to TRBJ1-4; D perhaps matches TRBD1 (5 bases). V was pared by 5 bases and J by 1 base, with 12 bases between. The V gene's germline CDR1 is SGHRS and CDR2 YFSETQ. The CDR3 consists of 15 residues. For the CDR3, the DNA is TGCGCCAGCAGAGATTTGGGGGGAACTAATGAAAAACTGTTTTTT. It is translated as CASRDLGGTNEKLFF.

The chain links TRBV15 to TRBJ2-3; possibly TRBD2 for D (5 bases). The CDR3 totals 15 residues. Deletions cut 3 bases from V and 2 bases from J, with 12 bases between. Germline lookup yields CDR1 LNHNV and CDR2 YYDKDF (reference sequence). In nucleotides, the CDR3 is TGTGCCACCAGCAGTGGAGCCGGGGTCACAGATACGCAGTATTTT. Protein product: CATSSGAGVTDTQYF.

The V gene is TRBV7-9, the J gene TRBJ1-1; D uncertain. Trimming cost V 5 bases and J 2 bases, with 15 bases left between them. The length of the CDR3 is 15 residues. The germline CDR1 and CDR2 sequences are SEHNR and FQNEAQ (reference sequence). The CDR3 nucleotides are TGTGCCAGCAGCCCCCCCTCAGGAGGAAACACTGAAGCTTTCTTT. This translates into CASSPPSGGNTEAFF.

The chain employs TRBV6-6 and TRBJ2-6; TRBD1 matches at 9 bases. The CDR3 runs to 17 residues. Germline loops: CDR1 MNHNY, CDR2 SVGAGI (reference sequence). The junction had 5 bases not matched to a gene; V was cut back by 5 bases and J by 0 bases. The CDR3 spells CASSRTGVSSGANVLTF. The CDR3, as DNA: TGTGCCAGCAGTCGGACAGGGGTGAGCTCTGGGGCCAACGTCCTGACTTTC.

The chain joins TRBV12-3 or TRBV12-4 to TRBJ1-1; tentatively, D is TRBD1 (6 bases). This CDR3 has 13 amino acids. V lost 5 bases and J lost 5, with 12 bases in between. Here the CDR3 DNA reads TGTGCCAGCAGTAGGGACACCCGGACTGAAGCTTTCTTT. Translating gives CASSRDTRTEAFF.

The chain links TRBV24-1 to TRBJ2-1, with D perhaps TRBD1 (5 bases). The CDR3 is made up of 20 amino acids. Germline CDR1 is KGHDR and CDR2 is SFDVKD. Trimming stripped 0 bases from V and 13 bases from J, with 33 bases between. The CDR3 nucleotides are TGTGCCACCAGTGATTTGGTGCGTTGGCAGGGCACCAAACTAACGAAGGTACAGTTCTTC. Translated: CATSDLVRWQGTKLTKVQFF.

This clone came up once. V is TRBV7-3 and J is TRBJ2-2; TRBD1 is a possible D gene (6 bases). V was pared by 2 bases and J by 4 bases, with 11 bases between. The CDR3 contains 15 residues. Germline V gives CDR1 SGHTA, CDR2 FQGTGA. The CDR3 loop is CASSLQGNPTGELFF. In nucleotides, the CDR3 is TGTGCCAGCAGCTTACAGGGGAATCCCACCGGGGAGCTGTTTTTT.

The chain combines TRBV3-1 (or the pseudogene TRBV3-2) with TRBJ1-4; 7 nucleotides agree with TRBD1. J lost 0 bases, V lost 5 bases, and 9 bases had no gene match. The CDR3 loop spans 17 amino acids. Germline loops: CDR1 LGHDT, CDR2 YNNKEL (reference sequence). CDR3 in DNA: TGTGCCAGCAGCAGGGGTGACAGGGCTGCAACTAATGAAAAACTGTTTTTT. It is translated as CASSRGDRAATNEKLFF.

CDR3 nucleotide sequence: TGTGCCAGCAGCCTCAGCTCCTACGAGCAGTACTTC. It encodes CASSLSSYEQYF. This sequence joins TRBV7-8 and TRBJ2-7; D unclear. Deletions cut 5 bases from V and 0 bases from J, with 5 bases between. The CDR3 contains 12 residues. Germline V gene sequence: CDR1 SGHVS, CDR2 FQNEAQ.

The chain employs TRBV19 and TRBJ2-5; 8 positions agree with TRBD1. The CDR3 covers 18 residues. J was trimmed by 2 bases and V by 3 bases; bases with no gene match: 14. From germline, CDR1 is LNHDA and CDR2 SQIVND (reference sequence). The CDR3 reads CASSMFVWLGTGQETQYF. The CDR3 nucleotides are TGTGCCAGTAGTATGTTCGTCTGGCTCGGGACAGGACAAGAGACCCAGTACTTC.

This chain joins TRBV6-1 and TRBJ2-7; D gene ambiguous. This CDR3 spans 12 amino acids. CDR1 and CDR2 (germline): MNHNS, SASEGT. Between the trimmed V and J ends, which lost 2 bases and 4 bases, there was a span of 6 bases. CDR3 bases: TGTGCCAGCAGTGAACATCGGTACGAGCAGTACTTC. Amino acids: CASSEHRYEQYF.

The chain recombines TRBV14 with TRBJ1-6; D is ambiguous. CDR1 is SGHDN, CDR2 FVKESK, per germline. V shed 4 bases and J shed 1 base, with 5 bases lying between them. The CDR3 covers 14 residues. The CDR3 region has the DNA TGTGCCAGCAGCCTCGGGTCCTATAATTCACCCCTCCACTTT. This codes for CASSLGSYNSPLHF.

A few counts support this clone. The rearrangement joins TRBV5-1 to TRBJ1-4; D gene unclear. The V end was cut by 4 bases, the J end by 3 bases, with 10 bases between. Germline values: CDR1 SGHRS, CDR2 YFSETQ. The CDR3 contains 14 residues. CDR3 DNA sequence: TGCGCCAGCAGCGCGGGCGGGCCTAATGAAAAACTGTTTTTT. This sequence encodes CASSAGGPNEKLFF.